This T cell receptor (beta chain) emerged from a study of tumour-infiltrating T cells in Burkitt lymphoma. Study-level information: Repertoire clonality predicted overall and progression-free survival.

The CDR3 sequence is 17 residues long. Trimming at V came to 1 base and at J to 6 bases, leaving 7 bases not matched to a gene. The germline V gene encodes CDR1 MNHEY and CDR2 SMNVEV (reference sequence). Libraries were prepared by immunoSEQ multiplex PCR; TCRdb keeps only in-frame clonotypes and omits some of them. The sample lists 2,500 to 3,000 clones, around 80% seen once, with around an eighth in the top ten. Material: tumor tissue. The rearrangement uses TRBV27 and TRBJ1-6, with 9 nucleotides matching TRBD1. This receptor was obtained from a human donor with diffuse large B-cell lymphoma. DNA of the CDR3: TGTGCCAGCAGTTTATATCGGGGACAGGGATCTAATTCACCCCTCCACTTT. It codes for CASSLYRGQGSNSPLHF.